This entry lists 18 T cell receptor beta chains sequenced from one sample in a study of shared clonotypes between healthy human individuals. Assay used: immunoSEQ multiplex PCR; TCRdb lists only in-frame clones, some missing. The profile shows more than 550,000 clones, approximately 77% of them singletons. Sequenced material: memory CD4+ T cells sorted from blood. Subset of the sample: CD45RA-negative fraction. The receptors originated from a woman aged 25 to 39 in good health.

The rearrangement links TRBV29-1 to TRBJ2-7; D is uncertain. This CDR3 comprises 14 residues. Between the trimmed V and J ends, which lost 6 bases and 4 bases, there was a span of 19 bases. The germline CDR1 and CDR2 sequences are SQVTM and ANQGSEA. CDR3 residues: CSVAPYVQPYEQYF. DNA for the CDR3: TGCAGCGTCGCCCCCTATGTACAGCCGTACGAGCAGTACTTC.

J is TRBJ1-2 and V is TRBV15, with no clear D. The V gene lost 0 bases and the J gene lost 4 bases, with 12 bases spanning the gap. Germline V gene data show CDR1 as LNHNV and CDR2 as YYDKDF (reference sequence). This CDR3 spans 15 amino acids. In DNA form, the CDR3 reads TGTGCCACCAGCAGAGATCATCCGGCCTCCTATGGCTACACCTTC. Residues: CATSRDHPASYGYTF.

CDR3 region: CATSMGGTASNQPQHF. The CDR3 DNA sequence: TGTGCCACCTCTATGGGGGGGACGGCGAGCAATCAGCCCCAGCATTTT. V usage is TRBV19 and J usage is TRBJ1-5; D possibly corresponds to TRBD1 (5 bases). V shed 10 bases and J shed 1 base, with 20 bases lying between them. CDR3 length equals 16 residues. CDR1 and CDR2 (germline): LNHDA, SQIVND (reference sequence).

This clone has only one observation. The V gene is TRBV9, the J gene TRBJ2-1, with 8 bases lining up with TRBD2. V trimming: 0 bases; J trimming: 5 bases; junction bases outside the gene matches: 4. The germline V gene has CDR1 SGDLS and CDR2 YYNGEE. This CDR3 contains 15 residues. The CDR3 loop is CASSVEAGAHNEQFF. As DNA, the CDR3 is TGTGCCAGCAGCGTAGAAGCGGGAGCACACAATGAGCAGTTCTTC.

The V and J genes are TRBV29-1 and TRBJ2-4; tentative D call: TRBD2 (6 bases). V was trimmed by 3 bases and J by 7 bases, leaving 10 bases between them. Germline V lookup: CDR1 SQVTM, CDR2 ANQGSEA. The CDR3 contains 12 residues. The CDR3 sequence: CSVDWGENIQYF. Written as DNA, the CDR3 is TGCAGCGTTGATTGGGGGGAGAACATTCAGTACTTC. The full variable domain, completed using reference TRBV29-1 and TRBJ2-4, is SAVISQKPSRDICQRGTSLTIQCQVDSQVTMMFWYRQQPGQSLTLIATANQGSEATYESGFVIDKFPISRPNLTFSTLTVSNMSPEDSSIYLCSVDWGENIQYFGAGTRLSVL.

The chain links TRBV19 to TRBJ1-5; 7 bases are shared with TRBD1. The junction had 12 bases not matched to a gene; V was cut back by 6 bases and J by 7 bases. This CDR3 is 15 amino acids long. Germline CDR1 reads LNHDA; CDR2 reads SQIVND (reference sequence). In DNA form, the CDR3 reads TGTGCCAGTAGCTCCCGCCAGGGGGGCGGCCAGCCCCAGCATTTT. It is translated as CASSSRQGGGQPQHF.

The CDR3 protein is CASSYSSGRATDTQYF. The CDR3 nucleotides read TGTGCCAGCAGTTACTCGAGTGGGAGGGCCACAGATACGCAGTATTTT. The genes are TRBV6-6 and TRBJ2-3; 7 bases fit TRBD2. Trimming removed 0 bases from V and 2 bases from J; junction bases left unmatched: 5. From germline, CDR1 is MNHNY and CDR2 SVGAGI (reference sequence). This CDR3 has 16 amino acids.

This chain joins TRBV7-9 and TRBJ2-2; D remains ambiguous. CDR3 length: 17 amino acids. V gave up 0 bases and J gave up 6 bases, with 17 bases separating them. Germline CDR1 and CDR2: SEHNR and FQNEAQ (reference sequence). The CDR3 DNA is TGTGCCAGCAGCTTAGCCCCTGTTGGACGTGGCGCCGGGGAGCTGTTTTTT. Encoded protein: CASSLAPVGRGAGELFF.

The chain employs TRBV2 and TRBJ1-5, with D possibly TRBD1 on 5 matching bases. Deletions cut 3 bases from V and 5 bases from J, with 8 bases between. This CDR3 spans 13 amino acids. Germline CDR1 is SNHLY and CDR2 is FYNNEI. CDR3 in amino acids: CASSEGEYQPQHF. Here the CDR3 DNA reads TGTGCCAGCAGTGAGGGGGAATATCAGCCCCAGCATTTT.

The chain recombines TRBV13 with TRBJ2-2; D not resolved. The CDR3 covers 14 residues. Germline V CDR1 and CDR2: PRHDT, FYEKMQ (reference sequence). Trimming took 2 bases from V and 3 from J, leaving 7 bases between them. CDR3: CASSLRPDTGELFF. CDR3 nucleotide sequence: TGTGCCAGCAGCTTAAGACCAGACACCGGGGAGCTGTTTTTT.

As to this clone: Other DNA variants within this sample encode the same CDR3. This chain connects TRBV11-2 to TRBJ2-2; 8 nucleotides align to TRBD1. V trimming: 1 base; J trimming: 3 bases; junction bases outside the gene matches: 7. The CDR3 sequence is 17 residues long. Germline loops: CDR1 SGHAT, CDR2 FQNNGV. The CDR3 reads CASSLGFGQGHTGELFF. The CDR3 nucleotides are TGTGCCAGCAGCTTAGGATTCGGACAGGGACACACCGGGGAGCTGTTTTTT.

Points on this clone: The sample contains more than one DNA sequence encoding this CDR3. V and J are TRBV7-2 and TRBJ2-1; D not certain. CDR3 length equals 14 residues. The V end was cut by 0 bases, the J end by 4 bases, with 7 bases between. CDR1 and CDR2 from the germline V gene are SGHTA and FQGNSA. CDR3 amino acids: CASSLASVYNEQFF. In DNA form, the CDR3 reads TGTGCCAGCAGCTTAGCGAGCGTATACAATGAGCAGTTCTTC.

The chain combines TRBV29-1 with TRBJ2-2, with D hard to call. The CDR3 totals 14 residues. The V gene lost 4 bases and the J gene lost 1 base, with 10 bases spanning the gap. Germline V CDR1 and CDR2: SQVTM, ANQGSEA. This CDR3 is CSVVNKENTGELFF. CDR3 nucleotides: TGCAGCGTTGTGAATAAGGAGAACACCGGGGAGCTGTTTTTT.

This CDR3 is CATSRAGSTAFNEKLFF. The CDR3 DNA reads TGTGCCACCAGCAGAGCGGGTTCTACAGCCTTTAATGAAAAACTGTTTTTT. This rearrangement joins TRBV15 to TRBJ1-4; no clear D. Germline CDR1 LNHNV, CDR2 YYDKDF (reference sequence). Between the trimmed V and J ends, which lost 1 base and 4 bases, there was a span of 16 bases. The CDR3 covers 17 residues.

This clone was recorded only once. This rearrangement joins TRBV28 to TRBJ2-5, with D perhaps TRBD1 (6 bases). The germline gives CDR1 MDHEN, CDR2 SYDVKM. Between the trimmed V and J ends, which lost 6 bases and 1 base, there was a span of 12 bases. The CDR3 loop spans 14 amino acids. The DNA for the CDR3 is TGTGCCAGCAGAAAGGGACAAATCCAAGAGACCCAGTACTTC. This gives the protein CASRKGQIQETQYF.

The sample holds many counts of this clone. The genes are TRBV27 and TRBJ1-5; 8 bases fit TRBD1. J gave up 7 bases and V 5 bases, and 7 bases lay outside the gene matches. The length of the CDR3 is 14 residues. Germline V CDR1 and CDR2: MNHEY, SMNVEV (reference sequence). The CDR3 here is CASSRQGAGQPQHF. DNA for the CDR3: TGTGCCAGCAGTAGGCAGGGGGCGGGACAGCCCCAGCATTTT.

Only a few counts were recorded for this clone. The rearrangement links TRBV4-1 to TRBJ2-2; D is possibly TRBD1 (5 bases). V lost 2 bases, J lost 1 base, and 14 bases lay in between. The CDR3 loop spans 17 amino acids. Germline loops: CDR1 MGHRA, CDR2 YSYEKL. The CDR3 DNA is TGCGCCAGCAGCCAAAGGGTTGACAGCGTGAACACCGGGGAGCTGTTTTTT. Residues: CASSQRVDSVNTGELFF.

The chain links TRBV2 to TRBJ1-2; D not certain. CDR3 length: 14 amino acids. The germline V gene has CDR1 SNHLY and CDR2 FYNNEI. V lost 0 bases, J lost 7 bases, and 12 bases lay in between. CDR3 residues: CASSEAGRRFGYTF. The CDR3 coding sequence is TGTGCCAGCAGTGAAGCGGGAAGACGGTTTGGCTACACCTTC.